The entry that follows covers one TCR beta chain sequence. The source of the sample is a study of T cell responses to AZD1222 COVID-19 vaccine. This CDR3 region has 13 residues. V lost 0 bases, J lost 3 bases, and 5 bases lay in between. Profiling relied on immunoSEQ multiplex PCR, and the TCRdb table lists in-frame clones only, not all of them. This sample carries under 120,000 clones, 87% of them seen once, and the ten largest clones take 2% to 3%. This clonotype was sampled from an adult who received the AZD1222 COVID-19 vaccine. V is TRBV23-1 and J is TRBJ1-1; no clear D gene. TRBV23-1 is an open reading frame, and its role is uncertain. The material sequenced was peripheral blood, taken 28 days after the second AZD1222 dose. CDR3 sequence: CASSQSQDTEAFF. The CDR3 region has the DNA TGCGCCAGCAGTCAATCCCAGGACACTGAAGCTTTCTTT.